This TCR beta chain was documented in a study of breast tumors, draining lymph nodes, adjacent tissues. Findings of the study overall: Tumor and nontumor repertoires were significantly more similar in luminal-like than in basal-like breast cancer. Tumor TCR diversity was below lymph nodes but above nontumor tissue.

Samples came from axillary lymph nodes draining the breast cancer. Turning to this clonotype: Its antigen is still unknown.

TCRdb re-called the multiplex PCR reads through MiXCR, storing one row per CDR3 protein. The table has approximately 100,000 distinct CDR3 sequences, approximately 21% seen once. Germline trimming cut 0 bases from V and 10 bases from J; bases unmatched to any gene: 13. The V gene's germline CDR1 is LGHDT and CDR2 YNNKEL (reference sequence). The CDR3 is made up of 17 amino acids. This clonotype was sampled from a female donor with breast cancer. Some clones in this sample may be carry-over from other donors' samples. The chain recombines TRBV3-1 with TRBJ2-1, with 9 nucleotides matching TRBD2. Sequenced sample: axillary lymph node tissue. Written as DNA, the CDR3 is TGTGCCAGCAGCCAAGAAACAGCGGGAGGCACCGCAAGGGAGCAGTTCTTC. Translation gives CASSQETAGGTAREQFF.